A selection of T cell receptor beta chains follows, all from one sample in a study of human T cells and chemical hapten exposure. TCRdb re-called the RACE reads through MiXCR, storing one row per CDR3 protein. Of around 85,000 distinct CDR3 sequences in the sample, approximately 12% are singletons; the top ten hold about 5.7%. The sample consisted of whole blood, taken in connection with sensitization to the hapten diphenylcyclopropenone (DPC). Receptors originate from a woman aged 45 to 65 with alopecia areata. Some clones in this sample may be carry-over from other donors' samples. The CDR3 runs from the conserved cysteine through the conserved F or W. D genes are given only for firm matches. Size tells how often a clone was seen (once, few, many) or the class of an expanded clone, and some rows leave it out.

v_gene,j_gene,d_gene,abundance,CDR3nt,CDR3aa
TRBV20-1,TRBJ1-5,NA,many,TGCAGTGCTAGAAGGTCTGGCAATCAGCCCCAGCATTTT,CSARRSGNQPQHF
TRBV20-1,TRBJ1-6,TRBD1,many,TGCAGTGCTATAGGACAGGGGGCGGATTCACCCCTCCACTTT,CSAIGQGADSPLHF
TRBV11-2,TRBJ2-5,NA,NA,TGTGCCAGCAGCTTATCGGGGGCGTACCAAGAGACCCAGTACTTC,CASSLSGAYQETQYF
TRBV28,TRBJ2-7,TRBD2,many,TGTGCCAGCAGAAGCGGGAGCTCCTACGAGCAGTACTTC,CASRSGSSYEQYF
TRBV3-1,TRBJ2-1,NA,many,TGTGCCAGCAGCCTAGCGGTGGGACTTCACAATGAGCAGTTCTTC,CASSLAVGLHNEQFF
TRBV7-8,TRBJ2-1,NA,once,TGTGCCAGCAGTCCTACTAGGTCCTACAATGAGCAGTTCTTC,CASSPTRSYNEQFF
TRBV20-1,TRBJ2-3,NA,NA,TGCAGTGGTGGGGACTCCCGCACAGATACGCAGTATTTT,CSGGDSRTDTQYF
TRBV6-6,TRBJ1-1,NA,many,TGTGCCAGCAATAAGGATTTGACCACTGAAGCTTTCTTT,CASNKDLTTEAFF
TRBV29-1,TRBJ1-1,NA,many,TGCAGCTCGTTGAGTATGGGTGAAGCTTTCTTT,CSSLSMGEAFF
TRBV10-3,TRBJ1-1,NA,few,TGTGCCATCAGTGAGAACACTGAAGCTTTCTTT,CAISENTEAFF
TRBV30,TRBJ1-5,TRBD1,few,TGTGCCTGGAGCGAACAGGGGGATCAGCCCCAGCATTTT,CAWSEQGDQPQHF
TRBV7-9,TRBJ2-7,NA,few,TGTGCCAGCAGCTCCGGGATCCCCTACGAGCAGTACTTC,CASSSGIPYEQYF
TRBV21-1,TRBJ2-1,NA,NA,TGTGCCAGCAGCCGCGGCAGGGTAGAGTTCTTC,CASSRGRVEFF
TRBV7-2,TRBJ2-3,NA,NA,TGTGCCAGCAGCTTAGGCAGGGCGCCCACAGATACGCAGTATTTT,CASSLGRAPTDTQYF
TRBV7-2,TRBJ1-1,NA,few,TGTGCCAGCAGCTTTACAGGGTTTTCTAAGAACACTGAAGCTTTCTTT,CASSFTGFSKNTEAFF
TRBV7-2,TRBJ2-3,TRBD2,many,TGTGCCAGCAGCCCACCACGACTAGCGCTTACAGATACGCAGTATTTT,CASSPPRLALTDTQYF
TRBV7-2,TRBJ2-2,NA,few,TGTGCCAGCAGCTTCCGTAGCGGATCGAACACCGGGGAGCTGTTTTTT,CASSFRSGSNTGELFF
TRBV5-4,TRBJ2-3,NA,NA,TGTGCCACCCGAACAGGACTTCACACAGATACGCAGTATTTT,CATRTGLHTDTQYF